A single sample is the source of the 13 T cell receptor beta chains below, sequenced in a study of CD8 T cells in ankylosing spondylitis. TCRdb re-analysed the 5' RACE reads in MiXCR, keeping a single row per CDR3 protein. Of about 220,000 distinct CDR3 sequences in the sample, around 6.6% were seen once. General study results and limits: Seemingly distinctive of ankylosing spondylitis blood was a TCR beta motif formed by eight highly homologous variants.

No antigen is known for these receptors. The sample taken for sequencing was blood, either unsorted or a sorted T cell fraction (not recorded which). Every receptor here comes from a male donor with ankylosing spondylitis.

This clonotype showed up just a few times. The chain is built from TRBV27 and TRBJ1-2; D not resolved. Trimming stripped 2 bases from V and 5 bases from J, with 12 bases between. CDR1 is MNHEY, CDR2 SMNVEV, per germline (reference sequence). There are 14 residues in the CDR3. This CDR3 reads CASSLTAPSYGYTF. In DNA form, the CDR3 reads TGTGCCAGCAGTTTAACAGCGCCTTCTTATGGCTACACCTTC.

This clonotype has ten or more counts. The V and J genes are TRBV27 and TRBJ2-7; TRBD1 or TRBD2 may be the D gene (5 bases each). The CDR3 extends over 16 amino acids. V was clipped by 3 bases and J by 2 bases, with 17 bases between them. The V gene's germline CDR1 is MNHEY and CDR2 SMNVEV (reference sequence). Written as DNA, the CDR3 is TGTGCCAGCAGTTTGTCCTCCGGGACCCGCACCTACGAGCAGTACTTC. It specifies CASSLSSGTRTYEQYF.

The V and J genes are TRBV12-3 or TRBV12-4 and TRBJ2-3, with 7 bases identical to TRBD1. CDR3 length: 14 amino acids. The J segment lost 1 base and the V segment lost 7 bases, leaving 5 bases of the junction unmatched. Written as DNA, the CDR3 is TGTGCCAGCATGAGGGACAGAGGCACAGATACGCAGTATTTT. Translating it yields CASMRDRGTDTQYF.

This clonotype was seen only a few times. The chain employs TRBV5-6 and TRBJ1-1, with D possibly being TRBD1 (5 bases). V was shortened by 3 bases and J by 5 bases, with 14 bases between the two germline ends. CDR3 length: 14 amino acids. CDR1 and CDR2 (germline): SGHDT, YYEEEE. CDR3 nucleotides: TGTGCCAGCAGCTCGGGACGGGAGAAGACTGAAGCTTTCTTT. Amino acids: CASSSGREKTEAFF.

In its sample, this clonotype was seen many times. V is TRBV27 and J is TRBJ2-1; 12 positions agree with TRBD1. This CDR3 spans 15 amino acids. The germline V gene encodes CDR1 MNHEY and CDR2 SMNVEV (reference sequence). V shed 3 bases, J shed 8 bases, and the junction held 5 bases outside the gene matches. The CDR3 DNA reads TGTGCCAGCAGTTTTGGGACAGGGGGCGTCCATGAGCAGTTCTTC. It encodes CASSFGTGGVHEQFF.

This clonotype was observed a handful of times. The rearrangement uses TRBV5-4 and TRBJ2-2, with TRBD1 matching over 7 bases. The CDR3 sequence is 14 residues long. V lost 4 bases to trimming and J lost 7 bases; unmatched junction nucleotides: 7. Germline CDR1 and CDR2: SGHNT and YYREEE (reference sequence). Written as DNA, the CDR3 is TGTGCCAGCAGCACGTGGGACAGCCTCGGGGAGCTGTTTTTT. This encodes CASSTWDSLGELFF. The full variable domain, in which reference TRBV5-4 and TRBJ2-2 provide the parts outside the CDR3, is ETGVTQSPTHLIKTRGQQVTLRCSSQSGHNTVSWYQQALGQGPQFIFQYYREEENGRGNFPPRFSGLQFPNYSSELNVNALELDDSALYLCASSTWDSLGELFFGEGSRLTVL.

J is TRBJ2-3 and V is TRBV7-2; 8 positions agree with TRBD2. V gave up 1 base and J gave up 0 bases; unmatched junction bases: 6. This CDR3 is 17 amino acids long. Germline assignment: CDR1 SGHTA and CDR2 FQGNSA. As DNA, the CDR3 is TGTGCCAGCAGCTTAGTGCGAGCGGGGGCTAGCACAGATACGCAGTATTTT. Translated: CASSLVRAGASTDTQYF.

This clonotype was seen repeatedly, ten times or more. The V gene is TRBV5-1, the J gene TRBJ1-1, with TRBD1 identical over 8 bases. CDR1 SGHRS and CDR2 YFSETQ come from the germline V gene. After removal of 0 bases from V and 5 bases from J, the junction contained 6 bases not matched to a gene. The CDR3 consists of 15 residues. CDR3 nucleotide sequence: TGCGCCAGCAGCTTGGATGGCAGGGGGCTTACTGAAGCTTTCTTT. Its translation: CASSLDGRGLTEAFF.

The CDR3 spells CASSSFRVNTEAFF. CDR3 sequence (DNA): TGTGCCAGCAGCTCTTTCAGGGTGAACACTGAAGCTTTCTTT. The genes are TRBV11-2 and TRBJ1-1; possible D gene TRBD1, 5 bases. Germline V CDR1 and CDR2: SGHAT, FQNNGV. The CDR3 is 14 residues long. Trimming took off 4 bases at V and 0 bases at J, with 9 bases between the two ends.

In this sample, this clonotype turned up a few times. The gene calls are TRBV7-2 and TRBJ2-3; TRBD2 is a possible D gene (7 bases). The germline V and J ends were trimmed by 1 base and 4 bases, with 12 bases remaining between them. This CDR3 comprises 15 residues. Germline V gene data show CDR1 as SGHTA and CDR2 as FQGNSA. The DNA for the CDR3 is TGTGCCAGCAGCTTAGACGGGGGGCGCTCAGATACGCAGTATTTT. Its translation is CASSLDGGRSDTQYF.

CDR3 nucleotides: TGCGCCAGCAGAGGGGGAGCAGGAGAGCAGTTCTTC. It specifies CASRGGAGEQFF. This rearrangement joins TRBV5-1 to TRBJ2-1, with TRBD1 as a possible D gene (6 bases). CDR1 is SGHRS and CDR2 is YFSETQ in the germline V gene. Between the trimmed V and J ends, which lost 5 bases and 10 bases, there was a span of 13 bases. This CDR3 contains 12 residues. The whole variable domain, remainder taken from reference TRBV5-1 and TRBJ2-1, is KAGVTQTPRYLIKTRGQQVTLSCSPISGHRSVSWYQQTPGQGLQFLFEYFSETQRNKGNFPGRFSGRQFSNSRSEMNVSTLELGDSALYLCASRGGAGEQFFGPGTRLTVL.

This clonotype was seen many times. The chain carries TRBV5-1 and TRBJ2-7; tentatively, D is TRBD1 (6 bases). Trimming pared 3 bases from V and 3 bases from J, leaving 22 bases between. CDR1 is SGHRS and CDR2 is YFSETQ in the germline V gene. The CDR3 is 17 amino acids. The CDR3 DNA reads as TGCGCCAGCAGCTCACAGGGACCAAGGCCTGTCATCTACGAGCAGTACTTC. It specifies CASSSQGPRPVIYEQYF.

Only a few counts were recorded for this clonotype. The gene calls are TRBV5-5 and TRBJ1-5; perhaps TRBD1 as D (5 bases). Deletions cut 5 bases from V and 3 bases from J, with 21 bases between. There are 17 residues in the CDR3. Looked up from germline, CDR1 is SGHKS and CDR2 is YYEKEE (reference sequence). This CDR3 is CASSPSPGTPSNQPQHF. CDR3 sequence (DNA): TGTGCCAGCAGTCCATCCCCAGGGACTCCCTCCAATCAGCCCCAGCATTTT.